This T cell receptor beta chain came from a study of blood T cell repertoires in COVID-19. Data came from immunoSEQ multiplex PCR; TCRdb stores just in-frame clones and leaves some out. The sample lists 40,000 to 50,000 clones; around 85% were seen once. This CDR3 region has 15 residues. With 6 bases removed from V and 5 bases from J, the gap between germline ends came to 20 bases. The germline V gene encodes CDR1 MDHEN and CDR2 SYDVKM. This receptor was obtained from a man in his forties or fifties with active or convalescent COVID-19. The chain is built from TRBV28 and TRBJ2-7, with D possibly matching TRBD1 (6 bases). Source material: peripheral blood. CDR3 bases: TGTGCCAGCAGCCCCTCCGAGGGACACTTCCACGAGCAGTACTTC. This gives the protein CASSPSEGHFHEQYF.